This T cell receptor (beta chain) was recovered during a study of shared clonotypes between healthy human individuals. About the research overall: The study drew on a couple of women and a few men aged 18 to 49 as donors. CD4 naive and CD4 memory each took three plates per donor, while CD8 naive took two and CD8 memory one. Study-level results: Shared across a few donors were 4% to 6% of the naive CD4 clonotypes. Collection of samples was limited to blood; tissue repertoires likely differ.

Only in-frame clones appear in the TCRdb table, and some are missing; sequencing was by immunoSEQ multiplex PCR. This table has about 1.5 million clones, 95% to 99% appearing once. The CDR3 totals 15 residues. V was clipped by 6 bases and J by 1 base, with 14 bases between them. Germline V gives CDR1 MDHEN, CDR2 SYDVKM. Regarding this clone: Its antigen is not known.

Input material: naive CD4+ T cells sorted from blood. This sample's subset: CD45RA+ positively selected. The V and J genes are TRBV28 and TRBJ2-3; weak D call: TRBD2 (5 bases). This TCR was sampled from a man aged 25 to 45 in good health. The CDR3 spells CASSSGVFGTDTQYF. The DNA of the CDR3 is TGTGCCAGCAGCTCCGGGGTTTTTGGCACAGATACGCAGTATTTT.